Below, 23 T cell receptor beta chains from the same sample are listed, as sequenced in a study of OX40 agonist ivuxolimab in advanced cancers. Some clones are missing from TCRdb's copy, which holds only in-frame ones; the method was immunoSEQ multiplex PCR. The table lists about 21,000 clones, around four fifths of them singletons. This specimen was CD4+ or CD8+ T cells sorted from blood, taken in a trial of the OX40 agonist ivuxolimab. Source of these receptors: an adult with an advanced solid tumor such as melanoma, head and neck, liver or kidney cancer.

This clone came up once. No conserved phenylalanine or tryptophan ends this CDR3, so it is likely a read error. No DNA is shown, since the ends of the CDR3 on it are uncertain; the CDR3 is the one TCRdb lists. This chain uses TRBV20-1 with TRBJ1-2; TRBD1 was called by the table and not checked on the DNA. Germline loops: CDR1 DFQATT, CDR2 SNEGSKA (reference sequence). The CDR3 length equals 11 residues, ends included. The CDR3 region is CSARITGPDRL.

The chain employs TRBV5-4 and TRBJ1-2; no clear D gene. The germline CDR1 and CDR2 sequences are SGHNT and YYREEE (reference sequence). Trimming left V 0 bases short and J 3 bases short, with 12 bases between. The CDR3 extends over 15 amino acids. DNA for the CDR3: TGTGCCAGCAGCTTGGAGTGGGGTTCCCACTATGGCTACACCTTC. This sequence encodes CASSLEWGSHYGYTF.

The CDR3 sequence is CASKRDRNRNYGYTF. The CDR3 region has the DNA TGTGCCAGCAAGAGGGACAGGAACCGTAACTATGGCTACACCTTC. The chain links TRBV2 to TRBJ1-2; 8 bases are a match to TRBD1. CDR1 SNHLY and CDR2 FYNNEI come from the germline V gene. J was trimmed by 1 base and V by 7 bases; bases with no gene match: 8. The CDR3 runs 15 residues.

V gene TRBV13 combines with J gene TRBJ1-4; D perhaps matches TRBD1 (5 bases). CDR3 size: 17 residues. The germline V gene has CDR1 PRHDT and CDR2 FYEKMQ (reference sequence). The V and J ends lost 4 bases and 2 bases respectively, with 17 bases between them. CDR3 sequence (DNA): TGTGCCAGCAGCTATACTCAGTTCGGGGCCACTAATGAAAAACTGTTTTTT. This gives the protein CASSYTQFGATNEKLFF.

V gene TRBV7-9 combines with J gene TRBJ2-2; D not resolved. Germline loops: CDR1 SEHNR, CDR2 FQNEAQ (reference sequence). CDR3 length: 11 amino acids. V was cut by 4 bases and J by 5 bases, with 2 bases left in between. The CDR3 loop is CASSSTGELFF. The CDR3 nucleotides read TGTGCCAGCAGCTCGACCGGGGAGCTGTTTTTT.

The chain has TRBV2 and TRBJ2-2; possible D gene TRBD1, 5 bases. The V end was cut by 5 bases, the J end by 0 bases, with 10 bases between. The CDR3 has 15 amino acids. The germline CDR1 and CDR2 sequences are SNHLY and FYNNEI. The CDR3 spells CASSLTVTNTGELFF. In DNA form, the CDR3 reads TGTGCCAGCAGTCTGACAGTTACGAACACCGGGGAGCTGTTTTTT.

CDR3 nucleotides: TGCGCCAGCAGCCAATCAGGGGGTTTGAGTGAGCAGTTCTTC. Translating it yields CASSQSGGLSEQFF. The V gene is TRBV5-1, the J gene TRBJ2-1; TRBD1 matches 7 bases. CDR1 and CDR2 (germline): SGHRS, YFSETQ. Trimming took 4 bases from V and 9 from J; bases not matched to a gene: 10. The CDR3 runs to 14 residues. The full variable domain, its missing parts supplied by reference TRBV5-1 and TRBJ2-1, is KAGVTQTPRYLIKTRGQQVTLSCSPISGHRSVSWYQQTPGQGLQFLFEYFSETQRNKGNFPGRFSGRQFSNSRSEMNVSTLELGDSALYLCASSQSGGLSEQFFGPGTRLTVL.

The J gene is TRBJ2-7, the V gene TRBV6-6; TRBD2 aligns across 13 bases. This CDR3 has 15 residues. With 8 bases clipped from V and 2 bases from J, the junction kept 6 bases outside the gene matches. Germline V CDR1 and CDR2: MNHNY, SVGAGI (reference sequence). CDR3 coding DNA: TGTGCCAGCGGACTAGCGGGAGATGGGGCCTACGAGCAGTACTTC. This gives the protein CASGLAGDGAYEQYF.

The chain is built from TRBV19 and TRBJ1-3; 7 bases map to TRBD1. The V and J ends lost 5 bases and 0 bases, in that order; junction bases with no gene match: 4. There are 15 residues in the CDR3. From germline, CDR1 is LNHDA and CDR2 SQIVND (reference sequence). The CDR3 nucleotides read TGTGCCAGTAGTGCGCGGGACAGCTCTGGAAACACCATATATTTT. Translation: CASSARDSSGNTIYF. Supplemented by reference TRBV19 and TRBJ1-3, the full variable domain reads DGGITQSPKYLFRKEGQNVTLSCEQNLNHDAMYWYRQDPGQGLRLIYYSQIVNDFQKGDIAEGYSVSREKKESFPLTVTSAQKNPTAFYLCASSARDSSGNTIYFGEGSWLTVV.

A few counts support this clone. The rearrangement uses TRBV7-6 and TRBJ2-3; D call uncertain. Trimming removed 2 bases from V and 5 bases from J, with 8 bases in between. The CDR3 totals 13 residues. Per the germline V gene, CDR1 is SGHVS and CDR2 is FNYEAQ. The CDR3 sequence: CASSLNDGDTQYF. DNA of the CDR3: TGTGCCAGCAGCTTAAACGACGGAGATACGCAGTATTTT.

The chain carries TRBV4-2 and TRBJ1-1, with D uncertain. The germline V gene encodes CDR1 LGHNA and CDR2 YNFKEQ. The ends were cut back, 0 bases at V and 7 bases at J, with 12 bases in the middle. The CDR3 is 14 amino acids. The CDR3 region has the DNA TGTGCCAGCAGCCAAGAATCCCTGCGTCGTGAAGCTTTCTTT. This codes for CASSQESLRREAFF.

The chain joins TRBV28 to TRBJ2-3; 8 positions match TRBD2. Germline CDR1 and CDR2: MDHEN and SYDVKM. The ends lost 3 bases at V and 6 bases at J; junction bases unmatched: 14. CDR3 size: 17 residues. Here the CDR3 DNA reads TGTGCCAGCAGTTTCTCCTCCGGGACTAGGGGGGAGGATACGCAGTATTTT. Translating it yields CASSFSSGTRGEDTQYF. The full variable domain, with the rest looked up from reference TRBV28 and TRBJ2-3, is DVKVTQSSRYLVKRTGEKVFLECVQDMDHENMFWYRQDPGLGLRLIYFSYDVKMKEKGDIPEGYSVSREKKERFSLILESASTNQTSMYLCASSFSSGTRGEDTQYFGPGTRLTVL.

V and J are TRBV19 and TRBJ2-5; 10 positions agree with TRBD2. Germline-derived CDR1 and CDR2 are LNHDA and SQIVND (reference sequence). The CDR3 runs to 15 residues. V was pared by 3 bases and J by 4 bases, with 5 bases of the junction left unmatched. This CDR3 is CASSIRSGRGETQYF. The CDR3 nucleotides are TGTGCCAGTAGTATTAGAAGCGGGAGGGGAGAGACCCAGTACTTC. The entire variable domain, with the rest obtained from reference TRBV19 and TRBJ2-5, is as follows: DGGITQSPKYLFRKEGQNVTLSCEQNLNHDAMYWYRQDPGQGLRLIYYSQIVNDFQKGDIAEGYSVSREKKESFPLTVTSAQKNPTAFYLCASSIRSGRGETQYFGPGTRLLVL.

The rearrangement uses TRBV7-3 and TRBJ1-1, with TRBD1 as a possible D gene (6 bases). Deletions cut 4 bases from V and 2 bases from J, with 11 bases between. The CDR3 is 14 amino acids. CDR1 is SGHTA, CDR2 FQGTGA, per germline. The CDR3 here is CASSSQGSNTEAFF. Written as DNA, the CDR3 is TGTGCCAGCAGCTCTCAGGGGTCCAACACTGAAGCTTTCTTT. Using reference TRBV7-3 and TRBJ1-1 for the parts outside the CDR3, the full variable domain is GAGVSQTPSNKVTEKGKYVELRCDPISGHTALYWYRQSLGQGPEFLIYFQGTGAADDSGLPNDRFFAVRPEGSVSTLKIQRTERGDSAVYLCASSSQGSNTEAFFGQGTRLTVV.

V usage is TRBV27 and J usage is TRBJ2-7; the D is unclear. Germline CDR1 reads MNHEY; CDR2 reads SMNVEV (reference sequence). The CDR3 is 10 residues long. V was shortened by 2 bases and J by 7 bases, with 3 bases between the two germline ends. CDR3 amino acids: CASSLEEQYF. CDR3 bases: TGTGCCAGCAGTTTAGAAGAGCAGTACTTC.

A note on this clone: At one boundary the junction diverges from the germline segment, which might be a read error. Other DNA sequences in the sample encode the same CDR3. DNA for the CDR3: TGTGCCAGTAGTCCCAGACTAAGGAATGAGCAATTCTTC. The encoded protein is CASSPRLRNEQFF. The chain carries TRBV19 and TRBJ2-1, with D possibly TRBD2 on 5 matching bases. The CDR3 is 13 amino acids. Germline CDR1 and CDR2: LNHDA and SQIVND (reference sequence).

This clone appeared a single time. V usage is TRBV7-8 and J usage is TRBJ1-2; tentatively, D is TRBD1 (5 bases). Trimming took 5 bases from V and 4 from J, leaving 8 bases between them. The length of the CDR3 is 12 residues. Germline values: CDR1 SGHVS, CDR2 FQNEAQ. CDR3 region: CASSMGPYGYTF. CDR3 nucleotides: TGTGCCAGCAGCATGGGACCCTATGGCTACACCTTC.

This clone occurred a few times. The CDR3 is CASSLGANTEAFF. The DNA of the CDR3 is TGCGCCAGCAGCTTGGGGGCGAACACTGAAGCTTTCTTT. The chain is built from TRBV5-1 and TRBJ1-1; no clear D gene. The germline V gene encodes CDR1 SGHRS and CDR2 YFSETQ. V was cut by 0 bases and J by 1 base, with 4 bases left in between. The CDR3 totals 13 residues.

This clone was found once. The chain combines TRBV28 with TRBJ1-4, with D possibly TRBD1 on 5 matching bases. V was pared by 7 bases and J by 5 bases, with 8 bases between. CDR3 size: 12 residues. Germline assignment: CDR1 MDHEN and CDR2 SYDVKM. The CDR3 loop is CASNQGNEKLFF. DNA of the CDR3: TGTGCCAGCAACCAGGGAAATGAAAAACTGTTTTTT.

This chain connects TRBV30 to TRBJ2-1; 9 nucleotides agree with TRBD1. Germline V lookup: CDR1 GTSNPN, CDR2 SVGIG (reference sequence). The CDR3 is 13 amino acids. The ends lost 7 bases at V and 3 bases at J; junction bases unmatched: 4. Here the CDR3 DNA reads TGTGCCTTGGGGACAGGGTACTACAATGAGCAGTTCTTC. It codes for CALGTGYYNEQFF.

This clone was counted between two and nine times. J is TRBJ2-2 and V is TRBV7-9, with no clear D. V dropped 3 bases and J dropped 5 bases, with 7 bases sitting between them. The CDR3 loop spans 13 amino acids. Germline V gene lookup returns CDR1 SEHNR and CDR2 FQNEAQ (reference sequence). The CDR3 coding sequence is TGTGCCAGCAGCTTCTGGCCAACCGGGGAGCTGTTTTTT. As protein: CASSFWPTGELFF.

The CDR3 protein is CASSRQGVTGELFF. CDR3 DNA: TGTGCCAGCAGTAGACAGGGAGTGACCGGGGAGCTGTTTTTT. The chain combines TRBV2 with TRBJ2-2; 7 nucleotides align to TRBD1. This CDR3 is 14 amino acids long. Unmatched junction bases numbered 5, after V lost 5 bases and J lost 5 bases. CDR1 and CDR2 (germline): SNHLY, FYNNEI. The full variable domain, rest sourced from reference TRBV2 and TRBJ2-2, is EPEVTQTPSHQVTQMGQEVILRCVPISNHLYFYWYRQILGQKVEFLVSFYNNEISEKSEIFDDQFSVERPDGSNFTLKIRSTKLEDSAMYFCASSRQGVTGELFFGEGSRLTVL.

This clone appeared a single time. The chain links TRBV7-9 to TRBJ2-2; D unresolved. The CDR3 runs 16 residues. V was trimmed by 1 base and J by 4 bases, leaving 13 bases between them. Per germline, CDR1 SEHNR and CDR2 FQNEAQ (reference sequence). CDR3 in amino acids: CASSLEVRQSTGELFF. CDR3 in DNA: TGTGCCAGCAGCTTAGAAGTCCGCCAGAGCACCGGGGAGCTGTTTTTT.